This TCR beta chain is drawn from a study of PD-1 blockade in classical Hodgkin lymphoma. Overall study findings and caveats: Whereas CD4+ TCR diversity had risen significantly by C4D1, CD8+ TCR diversity had not. Baseline diversity was lower in partial responders and progressors than complete responders.

Using immunoSEQ multiplex PCR, the repertoire was profiled, and TCRdb retains in-frame clones only, with some absent. The sample carries about 30,000 clones, around 84% recorded once. Deletions cut 8 bases from V and 5 bases from J, with 30 bases between. The CDR3 runs 18 residues. CDR1 and CDR2 (germline): SNHLY, FYNNEI. As for time point: cycle 4 day 1 (C4D1), after less than 7 weeks of nivolumab. Relapses following autologous stem cell transplantation were seen in all patients, with brentuximab vedotin exposure varying. The authors purified CD4+ T cells from thawed PBMCs by magnetic negative selection. With regard to this clone: Its specificity is not known.

The receptor was isolated from a human donor with classical Hodgkin lymphoma. The source was CD4+ T cells from blood, collected before the fourth cycle of nivolumab. The V call is TRBV2, the J call TRBJ2-5, with a tentative D call TRBD2 (6 bases). The CDR3 protein is CASPNHLWKPRGTETQYF. In nucleotides, the CDR3 is TGTGCCAGCCCAAACCACCTCTGGAAACCCCGGGGGACGGAGACCCAGTACTTC.